The 20 T cell receptor beta chains presented below share a single source sample, sequenced in a study of response to subunit inactivated influenza vaccine listed by TCRdb under 2018. Libraries were built with RT-PCR. Sequenced on an Illumina HiSeq 2500. TCRdb redid the processing of the public reads, applying fastp at Q25 and MiXCR, and retained in-frame beta chains. Each CDR3 protein gets just one entry, which takes the most common genes and DNA from the rows behind it. Across this sample there are 300,000 to 350,000 distinct CDR3 sequences, with roughly 22% seen only once. The ten largest clonotypes hold 10% of the sample. Material: PBMCs from blood, obtained about 20 months after vaccination. The source is a man aged 50-75 years who received an inactivated influenza vaccine. Donor details come from another sample of the same person, matched by shared clones.

V and J are TRBV12-3 or TRBV12-4 and TRBJ2-2, with D uncertain. This CDR3 has 11 amino acids. V shed 7 bases and J shed 3 bases, with 3 bases lying between them. DNA of the CDR3: TGTGCCAGCACGGACACCGGGGAGCTGTTTTTT. Translation gives CASTDTGELFF.

The chain uses TRBV29-1 and TRBJ2-5, with 7 nucleotides matching TRBD1. Germline CDR1 SQVTM, CDR2 ANQGSEA. The CDR3 is made up of 13 amino acids. The V gene end was trimmed by 7 bases and the J gene end by 2 bases; junction bases not matched to a gene: 7. The CDR3 sequence: CSARDSRQETQYF. Here the CDR3 DNA reads TGCAGCGCCAGGGACAGCCGTCAAGAGACCCAGTACTTC.

The J gene is TRBJ2-7, the V gene TRBV20-1; TRBD1 aligns across 8 bases. This CDR3 spans 13 amino acids. J gave up 2 bases and V 5 bases, and 5 bases lay outside the gene matches. CDR1 and CDR2 (germline): DFQATT, SNEGSKA (reference sequence). The CDR3 loop reads CSAETGEAYEQYF. The CDR3 coding sequence is TGCAGTGCTGAGACAGGGGAAGCCTACGAGCAGTACTTC.

As DNA, the CDR3 is TGTGCCAGCAGCTTAAATCAGTTGGAGACCCAGTACTTC. Translating gives CASSLNQLETQYF. This rearrangement joins TRBV7-2 to TRBJ2-5; no firm D call. Trimming pared 2 bases from V and 5 bases from J, leaving 9 bases between. The CDR3 loop spans 13 amino acids. Germline CDR1 and CDR2: SGHTA and FQGNSA. The entire variable domain, with the rest obtained from reference TRBV7-2 and TRBJ2-5, is as follows: GAGVSQSPSNKVTEKGKDVELRCDPISGHTALYWYRQSLGQGLEFLIYFQGNSAPDKSGLPSDRFSAERTGGSVSTLTIQRTQQEDSAVYLCASSLNQLETQYFGPGTRLLVL.

The V and J genes are TRBV20-1 and TRBJ2-3; 8 bases agree with TRBD1. Trimming removed 7 bases from V and 6 bases from J; junction bases left unmatched: 15. The CDR3 totals 15 residues. CDR1 is DFQATT and CDR2 is SNEGSKA in the germline V gene (reference sequence). The CDR3 nucleotides are TGCAGTGTCCCAAACCAGGACAGGGCTACGGATACGCAGTATTTT. Amino acid sequence: CSVPNQDRATDTQYF.

The CDR3: CASSLWGTQETQYF. CDR3 sequence (DNA): TGTGCCAGCAGTTTATGGGGCACCCAAGAGACCCAGTACTTC. J is TRBJ2-5 and V is TRBV12-3 or TRBV12-4; D is perhaps TRBD1 (5 bases). The CDR3 is made up of 14 amino acids. The ends were cut back, 2 bases at V and 1 base at J, with 8 bases in the middle.

This clonotype appeared a few times. J is TRBJ1-5 and V is TRBV5-5, with D possibly being TRBD1 (6 bases). Germline CDR1 is SGHKS and CDR2 is YYEKEE (reference sequence). The ends were cut back, 4 bases at V and 0 bases at J, with 14 bases in the middle. The CDR3 extends over 16 amino acids. CDR3 nucleotide sequence: TGTGCCAGCAGCACCGGACAGACGAATAGCAATCAGCCCCAGCATTTT. Translated: CASSTGQTNSNQPQHF. The full variable domain, with the rest looked up from reference TRBV5-5 and TRBJ1-5, is DAGVTQSPTHLIKTRGQQVTLRCSPISGHKSVSWYQQVLGQGPQFIFQYYEKEERGRGNFPDRFSARQFPNYSSELNVNALLLGDSALYLCASSTGQTNSNQPQHFGDGTRLSIL.

To note about this clonotype: Relative to the germline gene, one junction end is altered; a read error may explain this. This chain uses TRBV6-6 with TRBJ1-4; 7 bases are a match to TRBD1. CDR3 size: 10 residues. CDR1 is MNHNY and CDR2 is SVGAGI in the germline V gene (reference sequence). CDR3 nucleotide sequence: TGTGCCAGCAGTTCCGGGACAGCCATTTTT. Translation: CASSSGTAIF.

The table lists this clonotype with many counts. The rearrangement uses TRBV2 and TRBJ1-1; tentative D call: TRBD1 (5 bases). Trimming removed 8 bases at V and 10 bases at J, with 17 bases between. Germline V gives CDR1 SNHLY, CDR2 FYNNEI. This CDR3 has 12 amino acids. In DNA, the CDR3 is TGTGCCAGCTCGGGGGTGGGGGTAGTAGCTTTCTTT. It translates to CASSGVGVVAFF.

V usage is TRBV30 and J usage is TRBJ1-4; a weak D match, TRBD1 (6 bases). Between the trimmed V and J ends, which lost 4 bases and 3 bases, there was a span of 12 bases. CDR1 GTSNPN and CDR2 SVGIG come from the germline V gene (reference sequence). The CDR3 is made up of 14 amino acids. The CDR3: CAWNFNRANEKLFF. CDR3 bases: TGTGCCTGGAACTTCAACAGGGCTAATGAAAAACTGTTTTTT.

This clonotype was counted between two and nine times. The V gene is TRBV28, the J gene TRBJ2-2, with D possibly being TRBD1 or TRBD2 (5 bases each). The V gene lost 8 bases and the J gene lost 4 bases, with 8 bases spanning the gap. CDR1 MDHEN and CDR2 SYDVKM come from the germline V gene. The CDR3 length is 12 residues. The CDR3 here is CASPGSTGELFF. The CDR3 nucleotides read TGTGCCAGCCCAGGGAGCACCGGGGAGCTGTTTTTT. Full variable domain (missing parts from reference TRBV28 and TRBJ2-2): DVKVTQSSRYLVKRTGEKVFLECVQDMDHENMFWYRQDPGLGLRLIYFSYDVKMKEKGDIPEGYSVSREKKERFSLILESASTNQTSMYLCASPGSTGELFFGEGSRLTVL.

This clonotype has ten or more counts. This rearrangement joins TRBV20-1 to TRBJ1-4; TRBD1 agrees at 7 bases. The trim removed 6 bases at V and 8 bases at J, leaving 12 bases unmatched. The CDR3 has 14 amino acids. Germline CDR1 DFQATT, CDR2 SNEGSKA (reference sequence). CDR3 amino acids: CSAPDRERSEKLFF. CDR3 nucleotides: TGCAGTGCCCCCGACAGGGAAAGGAGCGAAAAACTGTTTTTT.

This clonotype has more than one count but fewer than ten. The chain links TRBV20-1 to TRBJ1-6, with D possibly being TRBD1 (6 bases). Germline CDR1 DFQATT, CDR2 SNEGSKA (reference sequence). The CDR3 has 14 amino acids. V was cut by 4 bases and J by 3 bases, with 10 bases left in between. The CDR3 spells CSATGQSYNSPLHF. CDR3 coding DNA: TGCAGTGCTACCGGACAGAGCTATAATTCACCCCTCCACTTT.

In DNA form, the CDR3 reads TGCAGCGTTGTCCTAGCGGCTTACAATGAGCAGTTCTTC. Amino acids: CSVVLAAYNEQFF. The J gene is TRBJ2-1, the V gene TRBV29-1, with 7 bases matching TRBD2. The V gene end was trimmed by 4 bases and the J gene end by 4 bases; junction bases not matched to a gene: 4. The CDR3 runs to 13 residues. Germline V CDR1 and CDR2: SQVTM, ANQGSEA.

The sample holds a few counts of this clonotype. Here the CDR3 reads CASSPGQGDNEKLFF. CDR3 bases: TGCGCCAGCAGCCCCGGACAGGGTGATAATGAAAAACTGTTTTTT. The rearrangement joins TRBV5-1 to TRBJ1-4; 8 positions agree with TRBD1. The germline V gene encodes CDR1 SGHRS and CDR2 YFSETQ. The CDR3 runs 15 residues. Trimming at V came to 4 bases and at J to 4 bases, leaving 6 bases not matched to a gene.

Ten or more counts support this clonotype. The gene calls are TRBV12-3 or TRBV12-4 and TRBJ1-3; D is uncertain. The germline V and J ends were trimmed by 0 bases and 4 bases, with 10 bases remaining between them. CDR3 length: 15 amino acids. The CDR3 protein is CASSLASPWGNTIYF. For the CDR3, the DNA is TGTGCCAGCAGTTTAGCGTCCCCATGGGGAAACACCATATATTTT.

The rearrangement uses TRBV29-1 and TRBJ2-1; TRBD1 or TRBD2 may be the D gene (5 bases each). Germline loops: CDR1 SQVTM, CDR2 ANQGSEA. The V end lost 4 bases, the J end lost 5 bases, and 18 bases lay between the germline ends. The CDR3 is made up of 15 amino acids. CDR3 DNA: TGCAGCGTTGGCTACGGGACGAGCACAAACAATGAGCAGTTCTTC. This sequence encodes CSVGYGTSTNNEQFF.

This clonotype has more than one count but fewer than ten. The J gene is TRBJ1-1, the V gene TRBV28; D not resolved. The CDR3 extends over 14 amino acids. Germline V gives CDR1 MDHEN, CDR2 SYDVKM. V was cut by 3 bases and J by 1 base, with 9 bases left in between. As DNA, the CDR3 is TGTGCCAGCAGTTTTGTGGGCACGAACACTGAAGCTTTCTTT. It yields the protein CASSFVGTNTEAFF.

This chain joins TRBV10-3 and TRBJ2-1; D not resolved. Germline V lookup: CDR1 ENHRY, CDR2 SYGVKD. The CDR3 contains 13 residues. The V gene lost 2 bases and the J gene lost 9 bases, with 11 bases spanning the gap. The CDR3 reads CAISEKANSEQFF. CDR3 bases: TGTGCCATCAGTGAGAAGGCCAACTCTGAGCAGTTCTTC.

Here the CDR3 DNA reads TGTGCCAGTTTGGGGGGGTCGGGAGGCCTTAGGGATGAGCAGTTCTTC. Translation gives CASLGGSGGLRDEQFF. This rearrangement joins TRBV7-8 to TRBJ2-1; 7 bases are a match to TRBD2. Germline lookup yields CDR1 SGHVS and CDR2 FQNEAQ. The CDR3 contains 16 residues. The V segment lost 9 bases and the J segment 8 bases; nucleotides outside the gene matches: 19.